Listed below are T cell receptor beta chains from one sample, sequenced in a study of neurological immune-mediated disorders. Each CDR3 protein is one row after TCRdb ran MiXCR on the 5' RACE reads. The repertoire has some 27,000 distinct CDR3 sequences, roughly 6.7% of them found once; the top ten carry about 8.1%. The specimen was PBMCs. Receptors were obtained from a woman in her 50s in good health. Each CDR3 is given with its conserved first and last residue. The D gene is left open where the match is weak. Size is omitted from some rows. Given values are once, few, many or a class for expanded clones.

V gene,D gene,clone size,J gene,CDR3 protein,CDR3 DNA
TRBV7-2,NA,many,TRBJ2-3,CASSLHGYGTTDTQYF,TGTGCCAGCAGCTTACACGGGTATGGGACCACAGATACGCAGTATTTT
TRBV7-2,TRBD1,many,TRBJ2-7,CASSPTTGFNEQYF,TGTGCCAGCAGCCCAACGACAGGGTTTAACGAGCAGTACTTC
TRBV14,NA,many,TRBJ1-1,CASSQDPQGITEAFF,TGTGCCAGCAGCCAAGATCCCCAGGGGATCACTGAAGCTTTCTTT
TRBV24-1,NA,few,TRBJ2-3,CATSDLGGPPSTDTQYF,TGTGCCACCAGTGATTTAGGCGGTCCCCCTAGCACAGATACGCAGTATTTT
TRBV5-5,NA,many,TRBJ1-4,CASSPRWGPNEKLFF,TGTGCCAGCAGCCCAAGGTGGGGGCCTAATGAAAAACTGTTTTTT
TRBV18,NA,NA,TRBJ2-5,CASSPRTSLGETQYF,TGTGCCAGCTCACCACGAACTAGCTTGGGGGAGACCCAGTACTTC
TRBV27,TRBD1,many,TRBJ1-2,CASSLSRGGTYTF,TGTGCCAGCAGTTTATCCAGGGGGGGAACCTACACCTTC
TRBV6-1,TRBD2,many,TRBJ2-1,CASTTSGSVYEQFF,TGTGCCAGCACCACTAGCGGGAGTGTCTATGAGCAGTTCTTC
TRBV7-8,NA,many,TRBJ1-6,CASSFLEFSPLHF,TGTGCCAGCAGCTTTCTAGAGTTCTCACCCCTCCACTTT
TRBV9,TRBD1,many,TRBJ1-6,CASSGRTGFGSPLHF,TGTGCCAGCAGCGGAAGGACAGGGTTTGGGTCACCCCTCCACTTT
TRBV5-1,TRBD2,many,TRBJ2-1,CASSYPVGSGRNNEQFF,TGCGCCAGCAGCTACCCGGTTGGGAGCGGGAGGAACAATGAGCAGTTCTTC
TRBV7-2,NA,many,TRBJ2-2,CASSLNRKNTGELFF,TGTGCCAGCAGCTTAAACCGGAAGAACACCGGGGAGCTGTTTTTT
TRBV7-2,NA,many,TRBJ2-5,CASSFASKTQYF,TGTGCCAGCAGCTTTGCTAGTAAGACCCAGTACTTC
TRBV12-3/TRBV12-4,NA,many,TRBJ1-4,CASNRGGELFF,TGTGCCAGCAATCGGGGTGGGGAACTGTTTTTT
TRBV29-1,NA,many,TRBJ1-1,CSVDLGLNTEAFF,TGCAGCGTTGATCTGGGCCTGAACACTGAAGCTTTCTTT
TRBV5-5,NA,many,TRBJ1-5,CASSTHPAWNRQPQHF,TGTGCCAGCAGTACCCACCCTGCATGGAACCGTCAGCCCCAGCATTTT
TRBV28,TRBD1,many,TRBJ2-1,CASEAFGQGDEQFF,TGTGCCAGCGAAGCCTTCGGACAGGGCGATGAGCAGTTCTTC
TRBV12-3/TRBV12-4,NA,many,TRBJ1-5,CASRLQGQPQHF,TGTGCCAGCAGACTACAGGGCCAGCCCCAGCATTTT
TRBV29-1,NA,many,TRBJ1-2,CSARDKEPYGYTF,TGCAGCGCCCGGGACAAAGAACCCTATGGCTACACCTTC
TRBV20-1,NA,many,TRBJ2-3,CSALSSLDTQYF,TGCAGTGCTCTAAGTTCCCTAGATACGCAGTATTTT
TRBV20-1,TRBD1,many,TRBJ1-6,CSAPKGQESSYNSPLHF,TGCAGTGCTCCCAAGGGACAGGAGAGCTCCTATAATTCACCCCTCCACTTT
TRBV18,NA,medium-sized,TRBJ2-3,CASSPNVRLGTDTQYF,TGTGCCAGCTCACCAAACGTTCGACTGGGCACAGATACGCAGTATTTT
TRBV11-2,NA,many,TRBJ2-2,CASSLPLGGPSGELFF,TGTGCCAGCAGCCTCCCTTTAGGTGGGCCATCCGGGGAGCTGTTTTTT
TRBV11-1,TRBD1,many,TRBJ2-2,CASSWTGTGNTGELFF,TGTGCCAGCAGCTGGACCGGGACAGGGAACACCGGGGAGCTGTTTTTT
TRBV20-1,NA,many,TRBJ1-5,CSANRRPDQPQHF,TGCAGTGCTAACAGACGCCCCGATCAGCCCCAGCATTTT
TRBV12-3/TRBV12-4,TRBD1,many,TRBJ1-1,CASSLAGGNTEAFF,TGTGCCAGCAGTTTAGCAGGGGGCAACACTGAAGCTTTCTTT
TRBV28,NA,many,TRBJ2-1,CASGIRNEQFF,TGTGCCAGCGGGATTCGGAATGAGCAGTTCTTC
TRBV6-2/TRBV6-3,NA,NA,TRBJ2-5,CASSWGATSRIQETQYF,TGTGCCAGCAGTTGGGGGGCCACCTCGAGGATTCAAGAGACCCAGTACTTC
TRBV7-2,NA,many,TRBJ1-1,CASSLIGSMNTEAFF,TGTGCCAGCAGCTTAATCGGATCCATGAACACTGAAGCTTTCTTT
TRBV5-1,TRBD2,many,TRBJ2-1,CASSNLAGVFGNEQFF,TGCGCCAGCAGCAACCTAGCGGGAGTTTTTGGCAATGAGCAGTTCTTC
TRBV7-2,NA,many,TRBJ1-3,CASSLARTHSGNTIYF,TGTGCCAGCAGCTTAGCCAGGACACACTCTGGAAACACCATATATTTT
TRBV5-1,NA,many,TRBJ2-2,CASSLFGGTGTGELFF,TGCGCCAGCAGCTTGTTTGGAGGAACCGGAACCGGGGAGCTGTTTTTT
TRBV6-2/TRBV6-3,TRBD2,many,TRBJ2-1,CASSSLPGLAEFF,TGTGCCAGCAGTTCCCTCCCGGGACTAGCGGAGTTCTTC
TRBV5-1,NA,many,TRBJ2-2,CASSLVPRPGELFF,TGCGCCAGCAGCTTGGTCCCCAGACCCGGGGAGCTGTTTTTT
TRBV20-1,NA,many,TRBJ2-1,CSARDISGTLSYNEQFF,TGCAGTGCTAGAGATATCTCCGGGACACTCTCCTACAATGAGCAGTTCTTC
TRBV5-4,TRBD1,many,TRBJ2-1,CASSWDSNEQFF,TGTGCCAGCAGCTGGGACAGCAATGAGCAGTTCTTC
TRBV20-1,NA,many,TRBJ2-1,CSARPGRSEQFF,TGCAGTGCTAGACCGGGACGGTCCGAGCAGTTCTTC
TRBV2,NA,many,TRBJ2-7,CASSELLSWNSYEQYF,TGTGCCAGCAGTGAATTACTTTCTTGGAACTCCTACGAGCAGTACTTC
TRBV28,NA,many,TRBJ1-5,CASSPKGGLGVSNQPQHF,TGTGCCAGCAGTCCTAAGGGGGGGCTAGGGGTTAGCAATCAGCCCCAGCATTTT
TRBV14,TRBD2,many,TRBJ2-7,CASSLAGTPNKQYF,TGTGCCAGCAGCCTAGCGGGGACACCAAACAAGCAGTACTTC
TRBV20-1,NA,many,TRBJ2-3,CSACPPVGRGFTDTQYF,TGCAGTGCTTGCCCCCCCGTAGGACGGGGATTCACAGATACGCAGTATTTT
TRBV20-1,NA,many,TRBJ1-5,CSCWGGTGQPQHF,TGCAGTTGTTGGGGGGGTACCGGTCAGCCCCAGCATTTT
TRBV27,NA,many,TRBJ1-1,CASRETGMETEAFF,TGTGCCAGTAGAGAAACAGGGATGGAGACTGAAGCTTTCTTT